A single sample is the source of the 9 T cell receptor beta chains below, sequenced in a study of vaccination and CD4 T cells after COVID-19. Treatment reported: roughly nine-day PBMC culture with coronavirus spike peptide pools or control peptides (ViraFEST assay). These TCRs' antigens remain unknown. The assay that was used to sequence DNA from cultured CD4+ T cells was the Oncomine TCR Beta short-read assay. Each CDR3 protein gets one entry after TCRdb re-called the PCR reads with MiXCR. The sample includes around 20,000 distinct CDR3 sequences, around 44% of them seen just once. The material sequenced was CD4+ T cells from blood, cultured in vitro, taken before SARS-CoV-2 vaccination. All receptors derive from a human donor who had recovered from COVID-19.

This clonotype was seen a handful of times. The chain combines TRBV24-1 with TRBJ2-3; perhaps D is TRBD1 or TRBD2 (5 bases each). CDR3 length: 13 amino acids. Trimming left V 5 bases short and J 0 bases short, with 5 bases between. Germline lookup yields CDR1 KGHDR and CDR2 SFDVKD. The CDR3 DNA reads as TGTGCCACCAGTGGGGGGAGCACAGATACGCAGTATTTT. This gives the protein CATSGGSTDTQYF.

The chain links TRBV6-2 or TRBV6-3 to TRBJ2-7, with D possibly matching TRBD1 (5 bases). CDR3 length equals 15 residues. Germline CDR1 is MNHEY and CDR2 is SVGEGT. Trimming shortened V by 4 bases and J by 6 bases, and 19 bases separated the two germline ends. The CDR3 protein is CASSWGDSAVGEQYF. CDR3 sequence (DNA): TGTGCCAGCAGTTGGGGTGACAGTGCTGTTGGCGAGCAGTACTTC.

The genes are TRBV7-6 and TRBJ1-2; 9 bases match TRBD1. This CDR3 has 14 residues. Per the germline V gene, CDR1 is SGHVS and CDR2 is FNYEAQ. V trimming: 4 bases; J trimming: 5 bases; junction bases outside the gene matches: 5. The CDR3 DNA is TGTGCCAGCAGCTCACCGGGACAGGGTTATGGCTACACCTTC. As protein: CASSSPGQGYGYTF.

This clonotype was picked up a small number of times. The chain carries TRBV7-2 and TRBJ1-1; 9 bases are a match to TRBD1. Losses at the gene ends were 4 bases for V and 4 bases for J; bases not matched to a gene: 10. Per germline, CDR1 SGHTA and CDR2 FQGNSA. CDR3 length: 16 amino acids. The CDR3 DNA follows: TGTGCCAGCAGCTCCTGGACAGGGGTTGTCAGCACTGAAGCTTTCTTT. Protein sequence: CASSSWTGVVSTEAFF.

This clonotype was detected only a few times. The chain is built from TRBV6-1 and TRBJ1-3; TRBD1 might be the D (5 bases). V lost 6 bases, J lost 2 bases, and 14 bases lay in between. The CDR3 loop spans 15 amino acids. Germline CDR1 reads MNHNS; CDR2 reads SASEGT. The CDR3 coding sequence is TGTGCCAGCAGCCCACGCGGGGGTACTGGAAACACCATATATTTT. Its protein is CASSPRGGTGNTIYF.

The chain has TRBV5-6 and TRBJ1-2; D is unclear. The CDR3 sequence is 15 residues long. From germline, CDR1 is SGHDT and CDR2 YYEEEE. V lost 0 bases to trimming and J lost 3 bases, with 12 bases between them. As DNA, the CDR3 is TGTGCCAGCAGCTTGGGTCCGGGAGGGTACTATGGCTACACCTTC. Encoded protein: CASSLGPGGYYGYTF.

CDR3 sequence reads: CASRPIPVNYGYTF. The CDR3 coding sequence is TGCGCCAGCAGGCCTATTCCGGTTAACTATGGCTACACCTTC. The V call is TRBV10-2, the J call TRBJ1-2; D gene ambiguous. The CDR3 is 14 residues long. Germline assignment: CDR1 WSHSY and CDR2 SAAADI. The V end was cut by 6 bases, the J end by 1 base, with 12 bases between.

The gene calls are TRBV7-9 and TRBJ1-2, with D tentatively TRBD1 (5 bases). V lost 5 bases, J lost 0 bases, and 16 bases lay in between. Germline V CDR1 and CDR2: SEHNR, FQNEAQ (reference sequence). The CDR3 sequence is 16 residues long. CDR3 protein: CASSNGAGAANYGYTF. The CDR3 region has the DNA TGTGCCAGCAGCAACGGGGCAGGCGCTGCTAACTATGGCTACACCTTC. The variable domain in full, with the rest retrieved from reference TRBV7-9 and TRBJ1-2, is DTGVSQNPRHKITKRGQNVTFRCDPISEHNRLYWYRQTLGQGPEFLTYFQNEAQLEKSRLLSDRFSAERPKGSFSTLEIQRTEQGDSAMYLCASSNGAGAANYGYTFGSGTRLTVV.

The V call is TRBV7-7, the J call TRBJ2-2; TRBD2 agrees at 8 bases. The CDR3 runs to 15 residues. Germline assignment: CDR1 SSHAT and CDR2 FNYEAQ (reference sequence). V was pared by 5 bases and J by 3 bases, with 5 bases of the junction left unmatched. CDR3: CASSPTSAYTGELFF. DNA of the CDR3: TGTGCCAGCAGCCCGACTAGCGCCTACACCGGGGAGCTGTTTTTT.